What follows are 12 T cell receptor beta chains derived from one specimen sequenced in a study of Graves' ophthalmopathy and Graves' hyperthyroidism. Transcripts of RNA were the source for amplifying TCR beta CDR3 regions. An initial RT-PCR round employing HTBI primers preceded a second-round multiplex PCR. TCRdb fed the multiplex PCR reads into MiXCR, producing one record per CDR3 protein. The table records over a million distinct CDR3 sequences, around a third of them present only once. The sequenced sample was peripheral blood or thyroid tissue (not recorded which). The receptors derive from an adult man with Graves' hyperthyroidism.

This clonotype came up a few times. The rearrangement links TRBV2 to TRBJ1-5; weak D call: TRBD1 (5 bases). This CDR3 is built from 14 residues. Germline-derived CDR1 and CDR2 are SNHLY and FYNNEI. The V end lost 0 bases, the J end lost 14 bases, and 17 bases lay between the germline ends. The CDR3 protein is CASSEASHGTPEHF. In DNA form, the CDR3 reads TGTGCCAGCAGTGAAGCCTCCCACGGGACCCCCGAGCATTTT. Using reference TRBV2 and TRBJ1-5 for the parts outside the CDR3, the full variable domain is EPEVTQTPSHQVTQMGQEVILRCVPISNHLYFYWYRQILGQKVEFLVSFYNNEISEKSEIFDDQFSVERPDGSNFTLKIRSTKLEDSAMYFCASSEASHGTPEHFGDGTRLSIL.

In this sample, this clonotype turned up many times. The rearrangement uses TRBV19 and TRBJ1-4; no clear D gene. V lost 5 bases and J lost 8, with 15 bases in between. Germline V gene data show CDR1 as LNHDA and CDR2 as SQIVND (reference sequence). CDR3 size: 14 residues. The CDR3 DNA sequence: TGTGCCAGTAGTCCGATGGGATCTTGGGAAAAACTGTTTTTT. This codes for CASSPMGSWEKLFF.

This clonotype was observed at least ten times. The V call is TRBV29-1, the J call TRBJ1-1, with D maybe TRBD1 (5 bases). CDR3 length: 12 amino acids. CDR1 SQVTM and CDR2 ANQGSEA come from the germline V gene. V lost 5 bases and J lost 2, with 9 bases in between. The CDR3 region is CSVPTANTEAFF. The CDR3 bases are TGCAGCGTTCCGACAGCCAACACTGAAGCTTTCTTT.

There are many counts of this clonotype. The gene calls are TRBV15 and TRBJ2-7; D not resolved. Germline CDR1 LNHNV, CDR2 YYDKDF (reference sequence). V shed 5 bases and J shed 1 base, with 12 bases lying between them. The CDR3 has 14 amino acids. The CDR3 DNA is TGTGCCACCAGCTCCGAGGCAGCGTCCTACGAGCAGTACTTC. It translates to CATSSEAASYEQYF.

Remarks on this clonotype: A clone one base away is much larger, so this may be a read error. V usage is TRBV7-9 and J usage is TRBJ1-6, with D hard to call. This CDR3 has 16 amino acids. Germline values: CDR1 SEHNR, CDR2 FQNEAQ (reference sequence). Trimming stripped 3 bases from V and 8 bases from J, with 17 bases between. CDR3 DNA sequence: TGTGCCAGCAGCTTCACTGGACCTCTAGGGTATTCACCCCTCCACTTT. Its protein product is CASSFTGPLGYSPLHF.

This clonotype has a count of ten or more. V and J are TRBV10-3 and TRBJ1-2; 10 bases agree with TRBD1. This CDR3 contains 14 residues. The V segment lost 0 bases and the J segment 6 bases; nucleotides outside the gene matches: 1. Germline V lookup: CDR1 ENHRY, CDR2 SYGVKD. Here the CDR3 reads CAISESGQGNGYTF. The CDR3 DNA follows: TGTGCCATCAGTGAGTCGGGACAGGGGAATGGCTACACCTTC.

This clonotype was picked up many times. The chain is built from TRBV10-3 and TRBJ1-5; 10 positions agree with TRBD1. The V gene's germline CDR1 is ENHRY and CDR2 SYGVKD. This CDR3 comprises 15 residues. V trimming: 2 bases; J trimming: 6 bases; junction bases outside the gene matches: 4. CDR3 nucleotide sequence: TGTGCCATCAGTGAGGGACAGGGGGATGGTCAGCCCCAGCATTTT. Its translation: CAISEGQGDGQPQHF.

V usage is TRBV5-1 and J usage is TRBJ1-4, with D possibly matching TRBD1 (6 bases). V shed 0 bases and J shed 8 bases, with 14 bases lying between them. CDR1 SGHRS and CDR2 YFSETQ come from the germline V gene. This CDR3 spans 15 amino acids. DNA of the CDR3: TGCGCCAGCAGCTTGGATGGACAGTTCTCCGAAAAACTGTTTTTT. Protein sequence: CASSLDGQFSEKLFF. Based on the CDR3 plus reference TRBV5-1 and TRBJ1-4, the full variable domain is KAGVTQTPRYLIKTRGQQVTLSCSPISGHRSVSWYQQTPGQGLQFLFEYFSETQRNKGNFPGRFSGRQFSNSRSEMNVSTLELGDSALYLCASSLDGQFSEKLFFGSGTQLSVL.

This clonotype was seen many times. The rearrangement uses TRBV24-1 and TRBJ2-2; D gene uncertain. V was shortened by 3 bases and J by 4 bases, with 11 bases between the two germline ends. CDR3 length: 15 amino acids. Germline loops: CDR1 KGHDR, CDR2 SFDVKD. The CDR3 protein is CATSDTENGTGELFF. CDR3 nucleotide sequence: TGTGCCACCAGTGATACCGAGAATGGCACCGGGGAGCTGTTTTTT.

In its sample, this clonotype was seen many times. The chain combines TRBV5-1 with TRBJ1-2; 11 nucleotides align to TRBD1. The junction had 6 bases not matched to a gene; V was cut back by 4 bases and J by 1 base. CDR3 length: 16 residues. Germline assignment: CDR1 SGHRS and CDR2 YFSETQ. The CDR3 reads CASSNGTGGFNYGYTF. The CDR3 DNA sequence: TGCGCCAGCAGCAACGGGACAGGGGGTTTTAACTATGGCTACACCTTC.

The V call is TRBV7-9, the J call TRBJ2-2; 8 nucleotides agree with TRBD2. V dropped 7 bases and J dropped 7; count of bases not matched to a gene: 11. The germline V gene has CDR1 SEHNR and CDR2 FQNEAQ (reference sequence). CDR3 length equals 15 residues. The CDR3 reads CASTDTGTSFGELFF. CDR3 in DNA: TGTGCCAGCACCGACACCGGGACTAGTTTCGGGGAGCTGTTTTTT.

There are a few counts of this clonotype. The chain uses TRBV6-5 and TRBJ1-1; 7 nucleotides agree with TRBD1. The CDR3 extends over 16 amino acids. With V trimmed by 8 bases and J by 10 bases, 22 bases remained unmatched. The germline CDR1 and CDR2 sequences are MNHEY and SVGAGI. CDR3: CASQRTPTGYVGAAFF. The CDR3 coding sequence is TGTGCCAGCCAAAGAACTCCGACAGGGTATGTCGGGGCAGCTTTCTTT.